The clone carrying this T cell receptor (beta chain) was detected only a few times. Its antigen is unidentified. Unmatched junction bases numbered 8, after V lost 4 bases and J lost 2 bases. Germline CDR1 SGHTA, CDR2 FQGNSA. The CDR3 covers 16 residues. The sample comes from a study of identical twins. TCRdb itself ran the 5' RACE reads through MiXCR, one entry per CDR3 protein. Of 700,000 or so distinct CDR3 sequences in the sample, 21% were seen once. Regarding the study as a whole: The same donors were not followed; conclusions instead depended on cross-sectional statistical analysis. A partial confounding effect on zero-insertion analyses could come from invariant MAIT and iNKT cells.

A further study also used this sample, focusing on T cells expressing NK-cell markers. Per that paper: Several experiments employed an anti-gamma-delta TCR antibody to confine sorting to alpha-beta TCR T cells. Once again these clonotypes came out on top in the CD3+CD56-NKG2C+ fraction of a few donors.

The chain is built from TRBV7-2 and TRBJ2-3; 8 positions agree with TRBD1. Sequences were obtained from PBMCs. This receptor was taken from a young woman in good health. DNA of the CDR3: TGTGCCAGCAGCTCGTTACAGGGGGGATACACAGATACGCAGTATTTT. It specifies CASSSLQGGYTDTQYF.